One and the same sample provided the 18 T cell receptor beta chains below, sequenced in a study of identical twins. Each CDR3 protein gets one entry after TCRdb re-called the 5' RACE reads with MiXCR. The table records approximately 670,000 distinct CDR3 sequences, 5.5% to 7.5% of them present only once. Sequenced material: naive T cells sorted from blood. All receptors derive from a man between 18 and 35 years old in good health.

This clonotype was counted between two and nine times. V and J are TRBV5-1 and TRBJ2-5, with D tentatively TRBD1 (5 bases). Germline V gives CDR1 SGHRS, CDR2 YFSETQ. V dropped 0 bases and J dropped 5 bases, with 14 bases sitting between them. The length of the CDR3 is 15 residues. The CDR3 sequence: CASSLGLQVGETQYF. CDR3 in DNA: TGCGCCAGCAGCTTGGGATTACAGGTGGGCGAGACCCAGTACTTC.

V is TRBV27 and J is TRBJ2-7; D is ambiguous. From germline, CDR1 is MNHEY and CDR2 SMNVEV (reference sequence). CDR3 size: 14 residues. V was cut by 4 bases and J by 0 bases, with 10 bases left in between. The CDR3 here is CASSSYQSSYEQYV. CDR3 nucleotides: TGTGCCAGCAGTTCATACCAGAGCTCCTACGAGCAGTACGTC.

At least ten counts were recorded for this clonotype. J is TRBJ1-2 and V is TRBV5-1; D may be TRBD1 (6 bases). The germline V gene encodes CDR1 SGHRS and CDR2 YFSETQ. CDR3 length: 14 amino acids. The V end lost 0 bases, the J end lost 6 bases, and 12 bases lay between the germline ends. As DNA, the CDR3 is TGCGCCAGCAGCTTGGCCGGGACATCTAATGGCTACACCTTC. It encodes CASSLAGTSNGYTF.

The CDR3 reads CASSQGGPGAFF. CDR3 in DNA: TGTGCCAGCAGTCAAGGGGGACCGGGAGCTTTCTTT. The chain couples TRBV6-6 to TRBJ1-1, with D possibly being TRBD1 (6 bases). Deletions cut 5 bases from V and 10 bases from J, with 14 bases between. The germline V gene encodes CDR1 MNHNY and CDR2 SVGAGI (reference sequence). This CDR3 comprises 12 residues.

This clonotype occurred many times. The gene calls are TRBV24-1 and TRBJ1-1, with a weak D call TRBD1 (5 bases). CDR3 size: 15 residues. Between the trimmed V and J ends, which lost 7 bases and 0 bases, there was a span of 14 bases. Germline V lookup: CDR1 KGHDR, CDR2 SFDVKD. The CDR3 loop is CATRGTETMNTEAFF. For the CDR3, the DNA is TGTGCCACCAGAGGGACTGAAACCATGAACACTGAAGCTTTCTTT.

The chain is built from TRBV30 and TRBJ1-1, with TRBD1 as a possible D gene (5 bases). The CDR3 is 16 residues long. With 2 bases removed from V and 2 bases from J, the gap between germline ends came to 18 bases. Germline CDR1 is GTSNPN and CDR2 is SVGIG (reference sequence). The CDR3 sequence: CAWSRDFRPLNTEAFF. CDR3 coding DNA: TGTGCCTGGAGTCGGGACTTCCGACCCTTAAACACTGAAGCTTTCTTT.

The V call is TRBV6-1, the J call TRBJ2-1; D gene unclear. Trimming removed 8 bases from V and 7 bases from J, with 15 bases in between. Germline CDR1 reads MNHNS; CDR2 reads SASEGT. This CDR3 is 13 amino acids long. The CDR3, as DNA: TGTGCCAGCCCGACCCACTGGGGTAATGAGCAGTTCTTC. Translated, it gives CASPTHWGNEQFF.

The CDR3 nucleotides read TGTGCCAGCAGCTTAACCCAACTTAGAGAGACCCAGTACTTC. Encoded protein: CASSLTQLRETQYF. The rearrangement uses TRBV21-1 and TRBJ2-5. TRBV21-1 is noted as a pseudogene. The CDR3 has 14 amino acids.

The chain carries TRBV7-3 and TRBJ2-3, with TRBD2 as a possible D gene (5 bases). Trimming shortened V by 2 bases and J by 4 bases, and 10 bases separated the two germline ends. The germline CDR1 and CDR2 sequences are SGHTA and FQGTGA. This CDR3 is built from 14 residues. CDR3 residues: CASSLGRASDTQYF. CDR3 bases: TGTGCCAGCAGCTTAGGGCGGGCCTCAGATACGCAGTATTTT.

This chain connects TRBV24-1 to TRBJ2-1; D gene uncertain. Per germline, CDR1 KGHDR and CDR2 SFDVKD. The CDR3 contains 13 residues. Trimming took 0 bases from V and 9 from J, leaving 8 bases between them. The CDR3 spells CATSDLGFSEQFF. CDR3 nucleotide sequence: TGTGCCACCAGTGATTTGGGGTTTAGTGAGCAGTTCTTC.

V and J are TRBV29-1 and TRBJ2-7; D gene ambiguous. The CDR3 length is 11 residues. The germline V gene has CDR1 SQVTM and CDR2 ANQGSEA. Trimming took 4 bases from V and 2 from J, leaving 6 bases between them. The CDR3 bases are TGCAGCGTTGGGCTGACCTACGAGCAGTACTTC. This sequence encodes CSVGLTYEQYF.

This clonotype was counted many times. This chain uses TRBV12-3 or TRBV12-4 with TRBJ2-7; D perhaps matches TRBD1 (7 bases). Trimming removed 6 bases from V and 4 bases from J, with 16 bases in between. The CDR3 contains 14 residues. DNA of the CDR3: TGTGCCAGCAGCCCCTCAGGGGGGTTTTACGAGCAGTACGTC. This encodes CASSPSGGFYEQYV.

The rearrangement joins TRBV24-1 to TRBJ2-2; 11 nucleotides align to TRBD1. CDR1 KGHDR and CDR2 SFDVKD come from the germline V gene. V lost 5 bases to trimming and J lost 7 bases; unmatched junction nucleotides: 11. The CDR3 length is 17 residues. CDR3 bases: TGTGCCACCAGTGCCCCCCCGGGACAGGGGGATTACGGGGAGCTGTTTTTT. Its protein is CATSAPPGQGDYGELFF.

The chain employs TRBV11-2 and TRBJ1-1, with D possibly TRBD1 on 5 matching bases. CDR3 length: 15 amino acids. The V gene's germline CDR1 is SGHAT and CDR2 FQNNGV. V lost 4 bases, J lost 1 base, and 13 bases lay in between. The CDR3 region is CASSSIDRGNTEAFF. In nucleotides, the CDR3 is TGTGCCAGCAGCTCCATCGACAGAGGGAACACTGAAGCTTTCTTT.

The table lists this clonotype with many counts. The chain joins TRBV6-2 or TRBV6-3 to TRBJ2-2, with unresolved D. The germline CDR1 and CDR2 sequences are MNHEY and SVGEGT. The CDR3 runs 17 residues. V gave up 0 bases and J gave up 4 bases, with 15 bases separating them. CDR3 region: CASSYSRSSSSTGELFF. CDR3 DNA sequence: TGTGCCAGCAGTTACTCGAGGTCGAGTTCTTCCACCGGGGAGCTGTTTTTT.

The chain combines TRBV18 with TRBJ2-3; 7 bases line up with TRBD1. With V trimmed by 8 bases and J by 2 bases, 10 bases remained unmatched. Germline V CDR1 and CDR2: KGHSH, LQKENI. This CDR3 is 15 amino acids long. CDR3 amino acids: CASGQETGLTDTQYF. Here the CDR3 DNA reads TGTGCCAGCGGACAGGAAACAGGGCTCACAGATACGCAGTATTTT.

The sample holds a few counts of this clonotype. This chain links TRBV3-1 with TRBJ2-7, with D possibly being TRBD1 (5 bases). The CDR3 has 14 amino acids. The V and J ends lost 5 bases and 3 bases respectively, with 14 bases between them. CDR1 and CDR2 (germline): LGHDT, YNNKEL (reference sequence). The CDR3 nucleotides are TGTGCCAGCAGCTCCCCTGGGGCCTACTACGAGCAGTACTTC. It codes for CASSSPGAYYEQYF.

This clonotype was observed many times. The V call is TRBV11-2, the J call TRBJ2-5, with 7 bases lining up with TRBD2. The CDR3 spans 13 residues. V lost 5 bases and J lost 4; bases outside the gene matches: 4. Looked up from germline, CDR1 is SGHAT and CDR2 is FQNNGV. CDR3 DNA: TGTGCCAGCAGCCGTAGCGGGTCAGAGACCCAGTACTTC. Protein: CASSRSGSETQYF.